This T cell receptor (beta chain) was retrieved from a study of blood T cell repertoires in COVID-19. Study-wide context: PBMCs, B-cell-depleted T cells, or T cells were the source of the cDNA or gDNA that made up the material.

CDR1 and CDR2 from the germline V gene are LNHDA and SQIVND (reference sequence). The CDR3 has 14 amino acids. With V trimmed by 3 bases and J by 4 bases, 2 bases remained unmatched. The assay was immunoSEQ multiplex PCR, and TCRdb's table has in-frame clones only and misses some. Altogether over 200,000 clones are present, under 90% being singletons, with the ten largest covering approximately 4.3%. On this clone itself: The sample holds other DNA sequences that translate to the same CDR3.

Input material: PBMCs or T cells enriched from blood (not recorded which). The sequence was obtained from a woman younger than 45 with acute COVID-19. This rearrangement joins TRBV19 to TRBJ2-5, with TRBD1 identical over 10 bases. The CDR3 region has the DNA TGTGCCAGTAGTATCGGACAGGGGGGAGAGACCCAGTACTTC. Protein product: CASSIGQGGETQYF. The variable domain in full, completed from reference TRBV19 and TRBJ2-5, reads DGGITQSPKYLFRKEGQNVTLSCEQNLNHDAMYWYRQDPGQGLRLIYYSQIVNDFQKGDIAEGYSVSREKKESFPLTVTSAQKNPTAFYLCASSIGQGGETQYFGPGTRLLVL.